A single sample gave rise to the 7 T cell receptor beta chains below, sequenced in a study of blood T cell repertoires in COVID-19. Sequenced by immunoSEQ multiplex PCR; TCRdb stores in-frame clones only, minus some. The sample consists of some 240,000 clones, roughly 84% of them appearing once. The sample comprised peripheral blood. These receptor sequences come from a woman aged 40 to 50 who had recovered from COVID-19.

CDR3 region: CASRPQVTGELFF. CDR3 coding DNA: TGTGCCAGCAGGCCACAGGTCACCGGGGAGCTGTTTTTT. V is TRBV12-3 or TRBV12-4 and J is TRBJ2-2, with D possibly matching TRBD1 (5 bases). CDR3 length equals 13 residues. The V end was cut by 6 bases, the J end by 4 bases, with 9 bases between.

The chain couples TRBV28 to TRBJ2-7; D gene unclear. The germline V gene encodes CDR1 MDHEN and CDR2 SYDVKM. The CDR3 is made up of 13 amino acids. The V gene lost 5 bases and the J gene lost 6 bases, with 14 bases spanning the gap. The CDR3 sequence is CASSLRSEPEQYF. The CDR3 DNA follows: TGTGCCAGCAGTCTACGGTCCGAGCCCGAGCAGTACTTC.

The rearrangement links TRBV3-1 (or the pseudogene TRBV3-2) to TRBJ2-3; D uncertain. Germline assignment: CDR1 LGHDT and CDR2 YNNKEL (reference sequence). The CDR3 covers 13 residues. V was shortened by 3 bases and J by 4 bases, with 8 bases between the two germline ends. The CDR3 sequence: CASSQAVSDTQYF. The CDR3 DNA is TGTGCCAGCAGCCAGGCTGTATCAGATACGCAGTATTTT.

The rearrangement links TRBV14 to TRBJ2-1, with a tentative D call TRBD1 (6 bases). The length of the CDR3 is 15 residues. The V and J ends lost 1 base and 4 bases respectively, with 11 bases between them. The germline V gene encodes CDR1 SGHDN and CDR2 FVKESK. DNA for the CDR3: TGTGCCAGCAGCCAAGGGGACAAACTGTACAATGAGCAGTTCTTC. Translation gives CASSQGDKLYNEQFF.

The rearrangement links TRBV7-8 to TRBJ2-1; TRBD1 might be the D (6 bases). Germline lookup yields CDR1 SGHVS and CDR2 FQNEAQ. The CDR3 is made up of 16 amino acids. The V end was cut by 5 bases, the J end by 0 bases, with 14 bases between. The CDR3 protein is CASSAYRASSYNEQFF. The CDR3 region has the DNA TGTGCCAGCAGCGCATACAGGGCGAGCTCCTACAATGAGCAGTTCTTC.

This sequence joins TRBV24-1 and TRBJ1-2; TRBD1 matches 8 bases. J gave up 4 bases and V 3 bases, and 3 bases lay outside the gene matches. CDR3 length: 14 amino acids. Per the germline V gene, CDR1 is KGHDR and CDR2 is SFDVKD. The CDR3 nucleotides are TGTGCCACCAGTGATACAACAGGGGGCTATGGCTACACCTTC. Its protein is CATSDTTGGYGYTF.

The J gene is TRBJ2-5, the V gene TRBV5-4; D is possibly TRBD2 (5 bases). Trimming removed 0 bases at V and 7 bases at J, with 16 bases between. This CDR3 comprises 15 residues. Looked up from germline, CDR1 is SGHNT and CDR2 is YYREEE (reference sequence). The CDR3 is CASSLDISVYGTQYF. CDR3 DNA: TGTGCCAGCAGCTTGGATATTAGCGTCTATGGGACCCAGTACTTC.